This T cell receptor (beta chain) was obtained from a study of blood T cell repertoires in COVID-19. Study at large: PBMCs, B-cell-depleted T cells, or T cells provided the cDNA or gDNA that made up the material.

The V and J ends lost 0 bases and 1 base, in that order; junction bases with no gene match: 6. Germline-derived CDR1 and CDR2 are SGHDT and YYEEEE. The CDR3 loop spans 16 amino acids. In the original workflow: Cell counts per sample came from amplifying reference gene primers. Here immunoSEQ multiplex PCR was the method, and the copy in TCRdb shows in-frame clones only, minus some. V, J and clone size are taken as reported in that table, and D and trimming were inferred from the DNA itself. Seen here are about 260,000 clones, approximately 86% observed once, and the top ten hold about 2.2%. V gene TRBV5-6 combines with J gene TRBJ1-1; 7 bases match TRBD1. Sequenced material: peripheral blood. The sequence was obtained from a woman between 50 and 59 years old who had recovered from COVID-19. The CDR3 nucleotides are TGTGCCAGCAGCTTGGTTCCGGGACAGTCGAACACTGAAGCTTTCTTT. Its protein product is CASSLVPGQSNTEAFF.